This T cell receptor (beta chain) was sequenced for a study of cytomegalovirus exposure and HLA in healthy donors. Amplification used 60 Vbeta primers and 13 Jbeta primers. Here immunoSEQ multiplex PCR was the method, and the copy in TCRdb shows in-frame clones only, minus some. The sample comprises 250,000 or so clones, under 90% of which are singletons, and around 1.4% rests with the top ten. On this clone: Its antigen is undetermined.

The germline V gene has CDR1 SEHNR and CDR2 FQNEAQ (reference sequence). CDR3 size: 14 residues. The V and J ends lost 5 bases and 0 bases respectively, with 11 bases between them. Study observations and caveats: Some V segments, including TRBV6-2 and TRBV6-3, were excluded as indistinguishable.

Sequencing was performed on PBMCs. The receptor was derived from a human donor in good health. This sequence joins TRBV7-9 and TRBJ2-7; D may be TRBD2 (6 bases). CDR3 amino acids: CASSRELFSYEQYF. The CDR3 DNA is TGTGCCAGCAGCCGGGAGTTATTCTCCTACGAGCAGTACTTC.